A selection of T cell receptor beta chains follows, all from one sample in a study of shared clonotypes between healthy human individuals. Here immunoSEQ multiplex PCR was the method, and the copy in TCRdb shows in-frame clones only, minus some. In the table there are about 2.4 million clones, 93% of which are singletons. What was sequenced was naive CD4+ T cells from PBMCs. Receptors were obtained from a man aged 18 to 35 in good health. Some clones in this sample may be carry-over from other donors' samples. The CDR3 runs from the conserved cysteine through the conserved F or W. D genes are given only for firm matches. Expanded clones are given a class, and other clones once, few, many or no size at all.

v_call: TRBV28
j_call: TRBJ1-3
d_call: .
clone_size: .
cdr3_aa: CASWGGWFGNTIYF
cdr3_nt: TGTGCCAGTTGGGGGGGTTGGTTTGGAAACACCATATATTTT

v_call: TRBV5-1
j_call: TRBJ2-7
d_call: TRBD2
clone_size: .
cdr3_aa: CATAPLAGGYEQYF
cdr3_nt: TGCGCCACCGCCCCCCTAGCGGGGGGTTACGAGCAGTACTTC

v_call: TRBV7-3
j_call: TRBJ1-2
d_call: TRBD1
clone_size: .
cdr3_aa: CASSAEQGVANYGYTF
cdr3_nt: TGTGCCAGCAGCGCAGAGCAGGGGGTAGCAAACTATGGCTACACCTTC

v_call: TRBV6-1
j_call: TRBJ2-1
d_call: TRBD1
clone_size: .
cdr3_aa: CAAQDRGHSDEQFF
cdr3_nt: TGTGCCGCCCAGGACAGGGGGCATAGCGATGAGCAGTTCTTC

v_call: TRBV28
j_call: TRBJ1-5
d_call: .
clone_size: .
cdr3_aa: CASTLRNMYQPQHF
cdr3_nt: TGTGCCAGCACACTACGAAACATGTATCAGCCCCAGCATTTT

v_call: TRBV28
j_call: TRBJ2-7
d_call: TRBD2
clone_size: .
cdr3_aa: CASIGLAGPTSHYEQYF
cdr3_nt: TGTGCCAGCATCGGGCTAGCGGGCCCAACCTCCCACTACGAGCAGTACTTC

v_call: TRBV28
j_call: TRBJ2-7
d_call: TRBD2
clone_size: .
cdr3_aa: CASSLAGGVYEQYF
cdr3_nt: TGTGCCAGCAGTCTGGCGGGGGGAGTCTACGAGCAGTACTTC

v_call: TRBV7-6
j_call: TRBJ2-7
d_call: TRBD2
clone_size: .
cdr3_aa: CASSYASGRAYEQYF
cdr3_nt: TGTGCCAGCAGCTACGCTAGCGGGAGGGCCTACGAGCAGTACTTC

v_call: TRBV28
j_call: TRBJ2-7
d_call: TRBD1
clone_size: .
cdr3_aa: CASSSSGTGARGFSYEQYF
cdr3_nt: TGTGCCAGCAGTTCCTCCGGGACAGGGGCCCGGGGATTTTCCTACGAGCAGTACTTC

v_call: TRBV5-4
j_call: TRBJ2-7
d_call: .
clone_size: .
cdr3_aa: CASSRARGDEQYF
cdr3_nt: TGTGCCAGCAGCAGGGCGCGGGGAGACGAGCAGTACTTC

v_call: TRBV5-1
j_call: TRBJ2-7
d_call: .
clone_size: .
cdr3_aa: CASSLVSMTEQYF
cdr3_nt: TGCGCCAGCAGCTTGGTGTCCATGACGGAGCAGTACTTC

v_call: TRBV15
j_call: TRBJ2-5
d_call: TRBD2
clone_size: .
cdr3_aa: CATSRGTSGSGRETQYF
cdr3_nt: TGTGCCACCAGCAGAGGGACTAGCGGGAGTGGGAGAGAGACCCAGTACTTC

v_call: TRBV4-3
j_call: TRBJ2-4
d_call: TRBD2
clone_size: .
cdr3_aa: CASSQDWASGRIEGNIQYF
cdr3_nt: TGCGCCAGCAGCCAGGATTGGGCTAGCGGGAGGATTGAGGGGAACATTCAGTACTTC

v_call: TRBV19
j_call: TRBJ2-7
d_call: TRBD1
clone_size: .
cdr3_aa: CASTGQGSYEQYF
cdr3_nt: TGTGCCAGTACGGGACAGGGCTCCTACGAGCAGTACTTC

v_call: TRBV28
j_call: TRBJ1-2
d_call: TRBD1
clone_size: .
cdr3_aa: CASSSSPGQGADGYTF
cdr3_nt: TGTGCCAGCAGCAGTTCACCGGGACAGGGGGCAGATGGCTACACCTTC

v_call: TRBV7-9
j_call: TRBJ1-2
d_call: TRBD1
clone_size: .
cdr3_aa: CASSFPTGVGRGYTF
cdr3_nt: TGTGCCAGCAGCTTCCCTACAGGGGTGGGCCGTGGCTACACCTTC

v_call: TRBV19
j_call: TRBJ2-5
d_call: .
clone_size: .
cdr3_aa: CASSKAGSQETQYF
cdr3_nt: TGTGCCAGTAGTAAGGCCGGTAGCCAAGAGACCCAGTACTTC

v_call: TRBV5-6
j_call: TRBJ2-1
d_call: TRBD2
clone_size: .
cdr3_aa: CASSLRTGGGRAEQFF
cdr3_nt: TGTGCCAGCAGCTTGCGGACGGGAGGGGGACGGGCTGAGCAGTTCTTC

v_call: TRBV19
j_call: TRBJ2-7
d_call: .
clone_size: .
cdr3_aa: CASKKNGGLAGEQYF
cdr3_nt: TGTGCCAGTAAGAAAAATGGGGGGCTAGCAGGCGAGCAGTACTTC

v_call: TRBV7-2
j_call: TRBJ2-1
d_call: .
clone_size: .
cdr3_aa: CASSGSGVTYNEQFF
cdr3_nt: TGTGCCAGCAGCGGTAGTGGGGTAACTTACAATGAGCAGTTCTTC

v_call: TRBV4-1
j_call: TRBJ2-2
d_call: .
clone_size: once
cdr3_aa: CASSQDLGGTVSTGELFF
cdr3_nt: TGCGCCAGCAGCCAAGATCTGGGCGGGACGGTGAGCACCGGGGAGCTGTTTTTT

v_call: TRBV20-1
j_call: TRBJ2-1
d_call: .
clone_size: .
cdr3_aa: CSARSYNEQFF
cdr3_nt: TGCAGTGCTAGAAGCTACAATGAGCAGTTCTTC

v_call: TRBV9
j_call: TRBJ2-7
d_call: .
clone_size: once
cdr3_aa: CASSVGALRDEQYF
cdr3_nt: TGTGCCAGCAGCGTAGGGGCCCTTCGAGACGAGCAGTACTTC

v_call: TRBV14
j_call: TRBJ1-2
d_call: TRBD1
clone_size: .
cdr3_aa: CASSHPGQGRFGGYTF
cdr3_nt: TGTGCCAGCAGCCATCCAGGACAGGGGAGGTTTGGGGGCTACACCTTC

v_call: TRBV18
j_call: TRBJ2-1
d_call: TRBD2
clone_size: .
cdr3_aa: CASSSYGTSGNEQFF
cdr3_nt: TGTGCCAGCTCGTCTTACGGGACTAGCGGGAATGAGCAGTTCTTC

v_call: TRBV7-2
j_call: TRBJ1-1
d_call: .
clone_size: .
cdr3_aa: CASSLIGVQAFF
cdr3_nt: TGTGCCAGCAGCTTAATCGGAGTTCAGGCTTTCTTT

v_call: TRBV29-1
j_call: TRBJ2-1
d_call: .
clone_size: .
cdr3_aa: CSVDGTGNEQFF
cdr3_nt: TGCAGCGTTGACGGGACTGGAAATGAGCAGTTCTTC

v_call: TRBV10-3
j_call: TRBJ2-7
d_call: TRBD1
clone_size: few
cdr3_aa: CAISDSYGQALEQYF
cdr3_nt: TGTGCCATCAGTGACTCCTACGGACAGGCACTCGAGCAGTACTTC

v_call: TRBV5-1
j_call: TRBJ1-2
d_call: TRBD1
clone_size: .
cdr3_aa: CASSWDSPNYGYTF
cdr3_nt: TGCGCCAGCAGCTGGGACAGCCCTAACTATGGCTACACCTTC

v_call: TRBV7-2
j_call: TRBJ2-7
d_call: TRBD2
clone_size: .
cdr3_aa: CASSRGPAGVSYEQYF
cdr3_nt: TGTGCCAGCAGCCGGGGGCCAGCGGGAGTTTCCTACGAGCAGTACTTC

v_call: TRBV18
j_call: TRBJ2-1
d_call: TRBD1
clone_size: .
cdr3_aa: CASSPRTGHPAEQFF
cdr3_nt: TGTGCCAGCTCACCGCGGACAGGGCACCCGGCGGAGCAGTTCTTC

v_call: TRBV5-1
j_call: TRBJ2-7
d_call: .
clone_size: .
cdr3_aa: CASSLEWQYEQYF
cdr3_nt: TGCGCCAGCAGCTTGGAATGGCAGTACGAGCAGTACTTC

v_call: TRBV7-6
j_call: TRBJ2-2
d_call: .
clone_size: once
cdr3_aa: CASSLGSAGTGELFF
cdr3_nt: TGTGCCAGCAGCTTAGGGTCGGCAGGGACCGGGGAGCTGTTTTTT

v_call: TRBV28
j_call: TRBJ2-6
d_call: .
clone_size: .
cdr3_aa: CASSLKFFSGANVLTF
cdr3_nt: TGTGCCAGCAGTTTGAAGTTCTTCTCTGGGGCCAACGTCCTGACTTTC

v_call: TRBV5-1
j_call: TRBJ2-5
d_call: TRBD1
clone_size: .
cdr3_aa: CASTPTGQGGETQYF
cdr3_nt: TGCGCCAGCACCCCGACGGGACAGGGTGGAGAGACCCAGTACTTC

v_call: TRBV18
j_call: TRBJ1-5
d_call: .
clone_size: .
cdr3_aa: CASSPSDQPQHF
cdr3_nt: TGTGCCAGCTCACCGTCAGATCAGCCCCAGCATTTT

v_call: TRBV5-1
j_call: TRBJ2-1
d_call: TRBD1
clone_size: .
cdr3_aa: CASSGDRGYLDEQFF
cdr3_nt: TGCGCCAGCAGCGGCGACAGGGGATATTTGGATGAGCAGTTCTTC

v_call: TRBV5-1
j_call: TRBJ2-1
d_call: TRBD1
clone_size: .
cdr3_aa: CASSLDRPTFEQFF
cdr3_nt: TGCGCCAGCAGCCTGGACAGGCCCACTTTCGAGCAGTTCTTC

v_call: TRBV5-8
j_call: TRBJ1-1
d_call: TRBD1
clone_size: once
cdr3_aa: CASSRDRVNTEAFF
cdr3_nt: TGTGCCAGCAGCCGGGACAGGGTGAACACTGAAGCTTTCTTT

v_call: TRBV5-1
j_call: TRBJ2-5
d_call: .
clone_size: .
cdr3_aa: CASSPFRVNQETQYF
cdr3_nt: TGCGCCAGCAGCCCGTTTAGGGTAAACCAAGAGACCCAGTACTTC

v_call: TRBV7-2
j_call: TRBJ1-1
d_call: .
clone_size: .
cdr3_aa: CASSRWPPAVGTTEAFF
cdr3_nt: TGTGCCAGCAGTCGATGGCCCCCAGCAGTTGGAACCACTGAAGCTTTCTTT

v_call: TRBV4-2
j_call: TRBJ2-3
d_call: .
clone_size: once
cdr3_aa: CASSPRGGAIGKGDTQYF
cdr3_nt: TGTGCCAGCAGCCCCAGAGGTGGGGCAATAGGTAAAGGAGATACGCAGTATTTT

v_call: TRBV28
j_call: TRBJ1-2
d_call: .
clone_size: .
cdr3_aa: CASSPHRGGPLANYGYTF
cdr3_nt: TGTGCCAGCAGTCCCCACCGAGGGGGTCCCCTAGCTAACTATGGCTACACCTTC

v_call: TRBV29-1
j_call: TRBJ2-3
d_call: .
clone_size: .
cdr3_aa: CSVDGPIRTDTQYF
cdr3_nt: TGCAGCGTTGACGGTCCTATTCGCACAGATACGCAGTATTTT

v_call: TRBV9
j_call: TRBJ2-5
d_call: .
clone_size: .
cdr3_aa: CASTQGMGRSYQETQYF
cdr3_nt: TGTGCCAGCACCCAAGGGATGGGCAGGTCCTACCAAGAGACCCAGTACTTC

v_call: TRBV7-2
j_call: TRBJ2-1
d_call: .
clone_size: .
cdr3_aa: CASSRAGRVYNEQFF
cdr3_nt: TGTGCCAGCAGCCGGGCGGGGAGAGTCTACAATGAGCAGTTCTTC

v_call: TRBV6-5
j_call: TRBJ2-2
d_call: .
clone_size: .
cdr3_aa: CASTPTTAGTGELFF
cdr3_nt: TGTGCCAGCACCCCGACTACCGCAGGGACCGGGGAGCTGTTTTTT

v_call: TRBV9
j_call: TRBJ1-2
d_call: .
clone_size: .
cdr3_aa: CASSVEPGTNYGYTF
cdr3_nt: TGTGCCAGCAGCGTAGAACCGGGGACTAACTATGGCTACACCTTC

v_call: TRBV29-1
j_call: TRBJ1-3
d_call: .
clone_size: .
cdr3_aa: CSVEEGAGNTIYF
cdr3_nt: TGCAGCGTTGAAGAAGGGGCTGGAAACACCATATATTTT

v_call: TRBV7-6
j_call: TRBJ1-2
d_call: .
clone_size: .
cdr3_aa: CASSLEWQGGYTF
cdr3_nt: TGTGCCAGCAGCTTGGAATGGCAGGGAGGATACACCTTC

v_call: TRBV5-6
j_call: TRBJ2-2
d_call: TRBD2
clone_size: .
cdr3_aa: CASSWFVGTTDLGELFF
cdr3_nt: TGTGCCAGCAGCTGGTTCGTCGGGACTACGGATTTGGGGGAGCTGTTTTTT

v_call: TRBV7-2
j_call: TRBJ2-2
d_call: .
clone_size: .
cdr3_aa: CASSFNWNTGELFF
cdr3_nt: TGTGCCAGCAGCTTTAACTGGAACACCGGGGAGCTGTTTTTT

v_call: TRBV19
j_call: TRBJ1-5
d_call: TRBD1
clone_size: .
cdr3_aa: CASTTGGAINQPQHF
cdr3_nt: TGTGCCAGTACCACAGGGGGGGCGATCAATCAACCCCAGCATTTT

v_call: TRBV7-9
j_call: TRBJ2-7
d_call: .
clone_size: .
cdr3_aa: CASSLNSWDEQYF
cdr3_nt: TGTGCCAGCAGCTTAAACAGCTGGGACGAGCAGTACTTC

v_call: TRBV18
j_call: TRBJ2-7
d_call: .
clone_size: .
cdr3_aa: CASSQGRGPYEQYF
cdr3_nt: TGTGCCAGCTCACAGGGGCGGGGTCCCTACGAGCAGTACTTC

v_call: TRBV10-3
j_call: TRBJ1-1
d_call: .
clone_size: .
cdr3_aa: CAISENGWNTEAFF
cdr3_nt: TGTGCCATCAGTGAAAACGGTTGGAACACTGAAGCTTTCTTT

v_call: TRBV9
j_call: TRBJ1-2
d_call: .
clone_size: .
cdr3_aa: CASSTGTAGGKGYTF
cdr3_nt: TGTGCCAGCAGCACCGGGACGGCCGGTGGGAAGGGCTACACCTTC

v_call: TRBV28
j_call: TRBJ2-1
d_call: TRBD1
clone_size: .
cdr3_aa: CASSLVGTGGNEQFF
cdr3_nt: TGTGCCAGCAGTTTAGTCGGGACAGGGGGCAATGAGCAGTTCTTC

v_call: TRBV5-1
j_call: TRBJ2-7
d_call: .
clone_size: .
cdr3_aa: CASSLVPGRLEQYF
cdr3_nt: TGCGCCAGCAGCTTGGTCCCCGGCAGGCTCGAGCAGTACTTC